The present entry profiles one T cell receptor (beta chain) with its context. These data are taken from a study of cytomegalovirus exposure and HLA in healthy donors. The V and J ends lost 7 bases and 11 bases, in that order; junction bases with no gene match: 17. Per the germline V gene, CDR1 is MNHNS and CDR2 is SASEGT. This CDR3 spans 15 amino acids. The primer mix had 60 Vbeta and 13 Jbeta primers. The table came from immunoSEQ multiplex PCR; TCRdb's copy has only in-frame clones and leaves some out. Of 150,000 to 200,000 clones listed, over 70% are singletons. The sample taken for sequencing was PBMCs. The chain couples TRBV6-1 to TRBJ2-5; 9 nucleotides agree with TRBD1. This TCR derives from a young man in good health and CMV-seronegative. DNA for the CDR3: TGTGCCAGCACCCTTCCGGGACAGGGCATAAACGGGCAGTACTTC. It codes for CASTLPGQGINGQYF.